This is a list of T cell receptor beta chains from one sample in a study of T cell responses to AZD1222 COVID-19 vaccine. Only in-frame clones appear in the TCRdb table, and some are missing; sequencing was by immunoSEQ multiplex PCR. The data show over 100,000 clones, about nine tenths seen once. This specimen was peripheral blood, taken on day 0 of AZD1222 vaccination. Receptor source: an adult in good health. Both conserved end residues are trimmed from each CDR3. Each record gives: V gene, CDR3 length, J gene, CDR3 protein.

V: TRBV5-1
length: 13
J: TRBJ1-2
CDR3: ASSFAGTGNYGYT

V: TRBV11-2
length: 12
J: TRBJ2-2
CDR3: ASSPLTNTGELF

V: TRBV19
length: 11
J: TRBJ2-5
CDR3: ASSPSVRETQY

V: TRBV5-3
length: 11
J: TRBJ2-3
CDR3: ARRDPRTDTQY

V: TRBV19
length: 13
J: TRBJ1-1
CDR3: ASSILVRGLAEAF

V: TRBV28
length: 12
J: TRBJ2-2
CDR3: ASAGTPRGGELF

V: TRBV6-2/TRBV6-3
length: 14
J: TRBJ1-2
CDR3: ASSFDRQGSNYGYT

V: TRBV28
length: 12
J: TRBJ2-3
CDR3: ASSFRGDPDTQY

V: TRBV7-3
length: 13
J: TRBJ1-6
CDR3: ASSQDRGNNSPLH

V: TRBV5-8
length: 15
J: TRBJ2-3
CDR3: ASSLLSGGGGTDTQY

V: TRBV28
length: 13
J: TRBJ1-1
CDR3: ASSSHLGTYRTTF

V: TRBV2
length: 12
J: TRBJ2-7
CDR3: ASSELGGRYEQY

V: TRBV7-2
length: 12
J: TRBJ2-4
CDR3: ASSLGGSQNIQY

V: TRBV4-3
length: 12
J: TRBJ1-1
CDR3: ASSLQGRDTEAF

V: TRBV25-1
length: 12
J: TRBJ2-1
CDR3: ASSRGSSYNEQF

V: TRBV27
length: 12
J: TRBJ1-6
CDR3: ASSFLSYNSPLH

V: TRBV3-1/TRBV3-2
length: 12
J: TRBJ1-5
CDR3: ASSPTRNNQPQH

V: TRBV5-8
length: 13
J: TRBJ1-3
CDR3: ASSLNGYSGNTIY

V: TRBV7-8
length: 11
J: TRBJ1-5
CDR3: ASSEGGNQPQH

V: TRBV6-2/TRBV6-3
length: 13
J: TRBJ1-6
CDR3: ASSYTGTGRSPLH

V: TRBV5-4
length: 13
J: TRBJ2-2
CDR3: ASSPGTTVTGELF

V: TRBV11-2
length: 13
J: TRBJ1-1
CDR3: ASRKRTGSNTEAF

V: TRBV30
length: 12
J: TRBJ2-3
CDR3: AWTGGGGTDTQY

V: TRBV4-3
length: 13
J: TRBJ1-6
CDR3: ASSQTGAGDSPLH

V: TRBV6-6
length: 13
J: TRBJ2-7
CDR3: ASSRTGTETYEQY

V: TRBV27
length: 11
J: TRBJ2-7
CDR3: ASKGTTRYEQY

V: TRBV7-2
length: 13
J: TRBJ1-4
CDR3: ASSLRRQESEKLF

V: TRBV18
length: 14
J: TRBJ1-6
CDR3: ASSPQSRDSNSPLH

V: TRBV19
length: 18
J: TRBJ2-3
CDR3: ASSIPSDRAGTPEADTQY

V: TRBV28
length: 12
J: TRBJ2-5
CDR3: ATGTGVHQETQY

V: TRBV25-1
length: 11
J: TRBJ1-6
CDR3: ASRGKYNSPLH

V: TRBV19
length: 13
J: TRBJ1-5
CDR3: ASSISASSNQPQH

V: TRBV14
length: 13
J: TRBJ2-7
CDR3: ASSQVNRPNYEQY

V: TRBV7-2
length: 13
J: TRBJ2-1
CDR3: ASGLAGSSYNEQF

V: TRBV18
length: 18
J: TRBJ2-1
CDR3: ASSPLSLAGGRSSYNEQF

V: TRBV9
length: 13
J: TRBJ1-5
CDR3: ASSSVGGSNQPQH

V: TRBV3-1/TRBV3-2
length: 17
J: TRBJ2-6
CDR3: ASSQDFGTANSGANVLT

V: TRBV7-2
length: 13
J: TRBJ1-4
CDR3: ASSLRGRTGEKLF

V: TRBV19
length: 12
J: TRBJ2-1
CDR3: ASSIGRTYNEQF

V: TRBV28
length: 11
J: TRBJ2-2
CDR3: ASSLLNTGELF

V: TRBV29-1
length: 14
J: TRBJ2-5
CDR3: SAESGNSGISETQY

V: TRBV28
length: 13
J: TRBJ2-5
CDR3: ASSLVSGPQETQY

V: TRBV7-2
length: 13
J: TRBJ1-5
CDR3: ASSLFRDSNQPQH

V: TRBV7-2
length: 13
J: TRBJ2-5
CDR3: ASSLALGGMETQY

V: TRBV7-2
length: 12
J: TRBJ1-5
CDR3: ASSLLGQGEPQH

V: TRBV30
length: 12
J: TRBJ1-6
CDR3: AWSVVQGFITLH

V: TRBV27
length: 13
J: TRBJ1-2
CDR3: ASSSDTSDSYGYT

V: TRBV27
length: 13
J: TRBJ2-6
CDR3: ASKRGQTGANVLT

V: TRBV10-3
length: 16
J: TRBJ2-2
CDR3: AITRVLQGAASTGELF

V: TRBV6-4
length: 11
J: TRBJ1-2
CDR3: ASSGPHGAGYT

V: TRBV7-9
length: 11
J: TRBJ1-1
CDR3: ASSFPGHTEAF